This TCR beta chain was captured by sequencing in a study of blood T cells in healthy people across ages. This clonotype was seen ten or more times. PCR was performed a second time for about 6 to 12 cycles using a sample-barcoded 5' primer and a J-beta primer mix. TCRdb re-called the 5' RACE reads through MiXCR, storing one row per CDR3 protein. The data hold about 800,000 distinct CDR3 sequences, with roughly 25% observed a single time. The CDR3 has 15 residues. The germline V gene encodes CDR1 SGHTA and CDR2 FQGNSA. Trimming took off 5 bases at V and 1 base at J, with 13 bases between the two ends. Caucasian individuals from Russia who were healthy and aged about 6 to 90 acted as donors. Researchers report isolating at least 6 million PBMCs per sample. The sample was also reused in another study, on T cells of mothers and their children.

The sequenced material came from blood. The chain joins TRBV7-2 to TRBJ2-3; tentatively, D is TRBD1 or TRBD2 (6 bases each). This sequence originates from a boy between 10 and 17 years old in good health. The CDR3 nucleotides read TGTGCCAGCAGCCCCGGGGGCGCGGGCACAGATACGCAGTATTTT. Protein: CASSPGGAGTDTQYF.